This TCR beta chain was sequenced in a study of CD8 T cells in Susac syndrome. RNA in amounts of roughly 0.5 to 1 ug was reverse transcribed with random hexamers. TCRdb used MiXCR to reprocess the immunoSEQ multiplex PCR reads, holding one entry per CDR3 protein. The sample yields about 200,000 distinct CDR3 sequences, more than 85% seen once. There are 12 residues in the CDR3. In germline, CDR1 is LNHNV, CDR2 YYDKDF (reference sequence). V lost 2 bases to trimming and J lost 9 bases, with 9 bases between them. The sequenced sample consisted of CD4+ T cells from PBMCs. The clonotype was recovered from a human donor with multiple sclerosis. The chain combines TRBV15 with TRBJ2-3, with D uncertain. The chain's CDR3 is CATSRLAETQYF. CDR3 in DNA: TGTGCCACCAGCAGACTCGCCGAGACGCAGTATTTT.